This T cell receptor (beta chain) was found in a study of cytomegalovirus exposure and HLA in healthy donors. For this clone: Its antigen is unknown.

The PCR made use of 60 Vbeta and 13 Jbeta primers. Original processing methods: Around 9.9 million shared chains were among the 60 million to 80 million unique TCR beta chains that a later analysis counted. TCRdb's copy holds only in-frame clones and misses some; the assay was immunoSEQ multiplex PCR. Clone size and the V and J calls come from that table; the DNA yielded D and trimming. The sample has 45,000 to 55,000 clones; around 81% are singletons. The CDR3 is 15 residues long. Germline values: CDR1 SGHAT, CDR2 FQDESV (reference sequence). V dropped 8 bases and J dropped 0 bases, with 17 bases sitting between them. Regarding the study as a whole: Associated with cytomegalovirus, according to the listing, were fewer than 200 TCR beta chains.

The sequencing input was PBMCs. This chain uses TRBV11-1 with TRBJ2-7; D is perhaps TRBD1 (6 bases). This clonotype originated in a man in his thirties or forties in good health and CMV-seropositive. The CDR3 DNA reads as TGTGCCAGCCCCAGGGGTTGGTGGATCTCCTACGAGCAGTACTTC. Protein sequence: CASPRGWWISYEQYF.